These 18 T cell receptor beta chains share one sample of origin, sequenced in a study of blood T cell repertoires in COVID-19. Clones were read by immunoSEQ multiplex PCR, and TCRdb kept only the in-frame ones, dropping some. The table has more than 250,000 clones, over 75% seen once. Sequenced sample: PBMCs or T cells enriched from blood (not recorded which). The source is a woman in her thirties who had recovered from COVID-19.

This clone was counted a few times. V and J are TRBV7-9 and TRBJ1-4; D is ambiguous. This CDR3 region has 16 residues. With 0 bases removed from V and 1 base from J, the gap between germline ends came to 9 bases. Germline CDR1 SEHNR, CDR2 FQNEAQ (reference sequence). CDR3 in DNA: TGTGCCAGCAGCTTAGCTGATTCGGGAACTAATGAAAAACTGTTTTTT. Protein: CASSLADSGTNEKLFF. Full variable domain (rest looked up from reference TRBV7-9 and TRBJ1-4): DTGVSQNPRHKITKRGQNVTFRCDPISEHNRLYWYRQTLGQGPEFLTYFQNEAQLEKSRLLSDRFSAERPKGSFSTLEIQRTEQGDSAMYLCASSLADSGTNEKLFFGSGTQLSVL.

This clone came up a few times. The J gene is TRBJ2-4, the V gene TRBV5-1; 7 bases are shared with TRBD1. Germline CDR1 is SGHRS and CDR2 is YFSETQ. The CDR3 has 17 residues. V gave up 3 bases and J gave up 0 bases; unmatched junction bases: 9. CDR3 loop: CASSWEQGRGAKNIQYF. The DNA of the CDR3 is TGCGCCAGCAGCTGGGAACAGGGGCGAGGAGCCAAAAACATTCAGTACTTC.

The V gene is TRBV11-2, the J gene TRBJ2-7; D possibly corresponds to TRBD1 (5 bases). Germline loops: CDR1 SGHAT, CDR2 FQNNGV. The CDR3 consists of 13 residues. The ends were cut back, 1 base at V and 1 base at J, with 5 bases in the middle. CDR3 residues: CASSLGQSYEQYF. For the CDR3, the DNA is TGTGCCAGCAGCTTAGGACAGTCCTACGAGCAGTACTTC.

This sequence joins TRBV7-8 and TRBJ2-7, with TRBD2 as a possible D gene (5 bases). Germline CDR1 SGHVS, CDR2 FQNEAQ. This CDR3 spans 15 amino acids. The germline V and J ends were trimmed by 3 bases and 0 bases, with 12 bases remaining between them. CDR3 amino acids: CASSFSDYPSYEQYF. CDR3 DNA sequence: TGTGCCAGCAGCTTCTCTGACTATCCCTCCTACGAGCAGTACTTC.

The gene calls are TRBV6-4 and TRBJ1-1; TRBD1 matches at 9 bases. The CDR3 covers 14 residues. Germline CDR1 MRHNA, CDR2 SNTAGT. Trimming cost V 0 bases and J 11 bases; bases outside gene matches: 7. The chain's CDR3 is CASSDSRDRGLAFF. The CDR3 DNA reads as TGTGCCAGCAGTGACTCGCGAGACAGGGGGTTGGCTTTCTTT.

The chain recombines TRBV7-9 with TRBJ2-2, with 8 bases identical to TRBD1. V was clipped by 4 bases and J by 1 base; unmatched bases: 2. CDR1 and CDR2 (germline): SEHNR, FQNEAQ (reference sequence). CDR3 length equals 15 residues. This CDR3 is CASSSDRVNTGELFF. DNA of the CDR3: TGTGCCAGCAGCTCGGACAGGGTGAACACCGGGGAGCTGTTTTTT.

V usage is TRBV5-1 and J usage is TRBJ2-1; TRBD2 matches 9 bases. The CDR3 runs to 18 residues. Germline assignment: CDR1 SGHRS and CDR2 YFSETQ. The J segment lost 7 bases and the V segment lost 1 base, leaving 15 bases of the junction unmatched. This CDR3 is CASSLMTSAGGPGNEQFF. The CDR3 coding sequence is TGCGCCAGCAGCTTGATGACCTCCGCGGGGGGGCCGGGTAATGAGCAGTTCTTC.

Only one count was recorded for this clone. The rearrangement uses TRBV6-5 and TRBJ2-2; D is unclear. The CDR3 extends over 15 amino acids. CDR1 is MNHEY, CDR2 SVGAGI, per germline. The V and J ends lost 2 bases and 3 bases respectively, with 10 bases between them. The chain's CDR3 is CASSYDLDDTGELFF. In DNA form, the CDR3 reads TGTGCCAGCAGTTACGATTTAGATGACACCGGGGAGCTGTTTTTT.

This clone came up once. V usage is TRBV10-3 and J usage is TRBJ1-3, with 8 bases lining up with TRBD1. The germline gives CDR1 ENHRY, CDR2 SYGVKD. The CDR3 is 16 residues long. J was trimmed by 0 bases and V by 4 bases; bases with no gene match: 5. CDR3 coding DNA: TGTGCCATCAGTGCCCGGACAGGGTCCTCTGGAAACACCATATATTTT. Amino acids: CAISARTGSSGNTIYF.

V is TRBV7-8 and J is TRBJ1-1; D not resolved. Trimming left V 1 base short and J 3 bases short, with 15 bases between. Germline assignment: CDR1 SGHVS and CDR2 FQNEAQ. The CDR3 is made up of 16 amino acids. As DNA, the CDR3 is TGTGCCAGCAGCTTAGGGAGGGTTTTAGTTGACACTGAAGCTTTCTTT. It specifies CASSLGRVLVDTEAFF. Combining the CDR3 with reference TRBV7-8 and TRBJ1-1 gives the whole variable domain GAGVSQSPRYKVAKRGQDVALRCDPISGHVSLFWYQQALGQGPEFLTYFQNEAQLDKSGLPSDRFFAERPEGSVSTLKIQRTQQEDSAVYLCASSLGRVLVDTEAFFGQGTRLTVV.

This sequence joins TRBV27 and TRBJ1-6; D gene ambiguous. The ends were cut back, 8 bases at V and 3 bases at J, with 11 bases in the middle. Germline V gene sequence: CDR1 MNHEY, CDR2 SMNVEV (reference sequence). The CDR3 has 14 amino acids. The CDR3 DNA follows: TGTGCCAGCGTAGCCAGCCTCTATAATTCACCCCTCCACTTT. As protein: CASVASLYNSPLHF.

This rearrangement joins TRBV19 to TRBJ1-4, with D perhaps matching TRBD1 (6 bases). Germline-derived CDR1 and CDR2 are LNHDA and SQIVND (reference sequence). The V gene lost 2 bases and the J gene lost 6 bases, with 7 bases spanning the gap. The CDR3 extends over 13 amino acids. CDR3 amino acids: CASSINRDEKLFF. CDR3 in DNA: TGTGCCAGTAGTATAAACAGGGATGAAAAACTGTTTTTT.

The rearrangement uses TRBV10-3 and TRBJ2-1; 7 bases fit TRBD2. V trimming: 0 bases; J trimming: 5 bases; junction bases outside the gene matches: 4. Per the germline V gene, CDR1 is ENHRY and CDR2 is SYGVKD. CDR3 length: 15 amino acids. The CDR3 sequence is CAISESGGGNNEQFF. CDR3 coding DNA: TGTGCCATCAGTGAGTCCGGGGGAGGGAACAATGAGCAGTTCTTC.

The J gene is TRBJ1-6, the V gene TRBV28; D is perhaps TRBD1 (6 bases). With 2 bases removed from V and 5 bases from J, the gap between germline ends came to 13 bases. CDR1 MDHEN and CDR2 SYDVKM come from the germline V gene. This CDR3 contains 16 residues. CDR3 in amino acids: CASSLSGGAHNSPLHF. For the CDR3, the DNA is TGTGCCAGCAGTTTAAGCGGGGGCGCCCATAATTCACCCCTCCACTTT.

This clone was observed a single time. CDR3 bases: TGTGCCTGGAGACACCCGGGACAGGAAACCTACAATGAGCAGTTCTTC. Encoded protein: CAWRHPGQETYNEQFF. This rearrangement joins TRBV30 to TRBJ2-1, with 8 bases lining up with TRBD1. V shed 3 bases and J 2 bases; nucleotides not matched to a gene: 9. The CDR3 extends over 16 amino acids. Germline CDR1 GTSNPN, CDR2 SVGIG (reference sequence).

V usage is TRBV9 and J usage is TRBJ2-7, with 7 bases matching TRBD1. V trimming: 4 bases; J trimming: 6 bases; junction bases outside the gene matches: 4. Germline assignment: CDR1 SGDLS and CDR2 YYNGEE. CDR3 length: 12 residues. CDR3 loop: CASSSRQGEQYF. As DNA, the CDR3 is TGTGCCAGCAGCTCCAGACAGGGCGAGCAGTACTTC.

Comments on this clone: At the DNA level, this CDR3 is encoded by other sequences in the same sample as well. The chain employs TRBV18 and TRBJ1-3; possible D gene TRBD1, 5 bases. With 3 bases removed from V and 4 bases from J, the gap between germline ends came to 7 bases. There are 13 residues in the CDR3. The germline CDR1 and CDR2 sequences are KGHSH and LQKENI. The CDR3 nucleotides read TGTGCCAGCTCACCCGACAGAGGAAACACCATATATTTT. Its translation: CASSPDRGNTIYF.

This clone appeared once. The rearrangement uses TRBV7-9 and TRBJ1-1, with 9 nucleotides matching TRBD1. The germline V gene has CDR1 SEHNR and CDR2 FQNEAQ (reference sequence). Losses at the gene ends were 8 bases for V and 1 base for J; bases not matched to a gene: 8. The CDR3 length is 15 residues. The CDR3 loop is CASLPETGGNTEAFF. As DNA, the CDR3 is TGTGCCAGCCTACCCGAGACAGGGGGGAACACTGAAGCTTTCTTT.